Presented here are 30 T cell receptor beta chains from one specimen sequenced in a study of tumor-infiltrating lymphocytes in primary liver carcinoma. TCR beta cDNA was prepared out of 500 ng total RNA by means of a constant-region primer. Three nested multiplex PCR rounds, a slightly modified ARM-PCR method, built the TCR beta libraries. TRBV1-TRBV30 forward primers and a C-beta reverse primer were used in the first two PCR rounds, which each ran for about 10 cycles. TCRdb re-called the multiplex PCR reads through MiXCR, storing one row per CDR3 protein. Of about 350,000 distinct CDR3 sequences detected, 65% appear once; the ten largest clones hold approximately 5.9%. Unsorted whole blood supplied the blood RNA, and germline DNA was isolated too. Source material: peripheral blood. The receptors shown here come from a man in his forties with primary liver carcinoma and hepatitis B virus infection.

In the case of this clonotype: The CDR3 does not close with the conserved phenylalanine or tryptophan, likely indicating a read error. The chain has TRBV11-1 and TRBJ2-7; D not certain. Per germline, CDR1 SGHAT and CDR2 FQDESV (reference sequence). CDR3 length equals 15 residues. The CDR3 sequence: CVSSPLVGSSYEQYL. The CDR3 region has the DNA TGTGTCAGCAGCCCCTTGGTTGGATCCTCCTACGAGCAGTACTTA.

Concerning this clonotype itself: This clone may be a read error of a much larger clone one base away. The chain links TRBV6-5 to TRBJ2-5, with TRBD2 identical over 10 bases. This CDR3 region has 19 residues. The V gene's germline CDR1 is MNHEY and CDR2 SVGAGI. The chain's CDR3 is CANSYSSLAGVGNGETQYF. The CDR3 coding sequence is TGTGCCAACAGTTACTCTAGCCTAGCGGGAGTCGGCAATGGCGAGACCCAGTACTTC.

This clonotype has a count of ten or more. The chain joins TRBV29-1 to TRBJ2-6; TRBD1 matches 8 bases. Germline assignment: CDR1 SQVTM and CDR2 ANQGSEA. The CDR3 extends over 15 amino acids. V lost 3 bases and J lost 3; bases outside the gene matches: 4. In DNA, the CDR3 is TGCAGCGTTGAGGACAGGGCAAGTGGGGCCAACGTCCTGACTTTC. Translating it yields CSVEDRASGANVLTF. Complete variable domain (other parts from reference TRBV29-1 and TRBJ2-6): SAVISQKPSRDICQRGTSLTIQCQVDSQVTMMFWYRQQPGQSLTLIATANQGSEATYESGFVIDKFPISRPNLTFSTLTVSNMSPEDSSIYLCSVEDRASGANVLTFGAGSRLTVL.

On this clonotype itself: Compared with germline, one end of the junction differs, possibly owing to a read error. The CDR3 here is CASGYSHGTDYEQYF. The CDR3 DNA follows: TGCGCCAGCGGTTACTCACACGGGACGGACTACGAGCAGTACTTC. The chain combines TRBV6-6 with TRBJ2-7; D may correspond to TRBD1 or TRBD2 (5 bases each). This CDR3 has 15 amino acids. Germline assignment: CDR1 MNHNY and CDR2 SVGAGI (reference sequence).

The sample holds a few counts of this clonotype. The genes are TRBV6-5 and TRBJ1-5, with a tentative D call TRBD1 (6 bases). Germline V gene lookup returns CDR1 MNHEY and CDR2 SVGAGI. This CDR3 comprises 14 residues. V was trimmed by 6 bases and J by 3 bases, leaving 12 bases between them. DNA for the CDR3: TGTGCCAGCAGCCGGACAGCCCACAATCAGCCCCAGCATTTT. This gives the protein CASSRTAHNQPQHF.

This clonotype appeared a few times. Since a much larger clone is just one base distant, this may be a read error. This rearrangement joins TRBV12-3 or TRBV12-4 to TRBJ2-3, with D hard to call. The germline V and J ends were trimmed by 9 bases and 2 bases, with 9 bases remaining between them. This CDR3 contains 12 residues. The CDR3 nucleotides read TGTGCCAGGAGCCGTTACACAGATACGCAGTATTTT. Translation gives CARSRYTDTQYF.

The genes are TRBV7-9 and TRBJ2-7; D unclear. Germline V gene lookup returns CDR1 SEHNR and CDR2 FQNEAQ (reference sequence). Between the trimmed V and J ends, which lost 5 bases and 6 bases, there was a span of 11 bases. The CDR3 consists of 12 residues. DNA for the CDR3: TGTGCCAGCAGCCATACAGCTGGCGAGCAGTACTTC. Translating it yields CASSHTAGEQYF.

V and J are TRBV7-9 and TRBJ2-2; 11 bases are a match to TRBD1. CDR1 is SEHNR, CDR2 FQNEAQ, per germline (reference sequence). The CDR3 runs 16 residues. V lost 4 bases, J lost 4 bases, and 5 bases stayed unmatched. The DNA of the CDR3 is TGTGCCAGCAGCTCCAGGACAGGGGGCGGCACCGGGGAGCTGTTTTTT. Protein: CASSSRTGGGTGELFF. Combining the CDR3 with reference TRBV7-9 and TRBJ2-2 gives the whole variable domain DTGVSQNPRHKITKRGQNVTFRCDPISEHNRLYWYRQTLGQGPEFLTYFQNEAQLEKSRLLSDRFSAERPKGSFSTLEIQRTEQGDSAMYLCASSSRTGGGTGELFFGEGSRLTVL.

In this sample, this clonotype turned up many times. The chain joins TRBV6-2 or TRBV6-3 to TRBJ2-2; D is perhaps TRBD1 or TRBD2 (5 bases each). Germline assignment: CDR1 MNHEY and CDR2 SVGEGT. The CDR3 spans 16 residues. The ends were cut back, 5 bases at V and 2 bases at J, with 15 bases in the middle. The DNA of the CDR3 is TGTGCCAGCAGTCCCCGCAAGCGGACAAACACCGGGGAGCTGTTTTTT. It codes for CASSPRKRTNTGELFF.

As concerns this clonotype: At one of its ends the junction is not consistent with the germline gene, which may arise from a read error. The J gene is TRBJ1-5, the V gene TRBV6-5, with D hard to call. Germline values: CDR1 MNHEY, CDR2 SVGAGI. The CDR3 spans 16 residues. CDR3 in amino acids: CVSNDTGLGGSQPQHF. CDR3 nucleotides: TGTGTCAGCAACGATACGGGTTTAGGCGGGAGTCAGCCCCAGCATTTT.

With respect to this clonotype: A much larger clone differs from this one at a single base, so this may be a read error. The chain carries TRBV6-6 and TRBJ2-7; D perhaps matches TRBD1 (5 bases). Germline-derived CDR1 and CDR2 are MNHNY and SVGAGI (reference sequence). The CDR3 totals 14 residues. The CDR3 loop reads CASSQRQGMDERYF. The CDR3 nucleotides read TGTGCCAGCAGCCAAAGGCAGGGAATGGACGAGCGGTACTTC.

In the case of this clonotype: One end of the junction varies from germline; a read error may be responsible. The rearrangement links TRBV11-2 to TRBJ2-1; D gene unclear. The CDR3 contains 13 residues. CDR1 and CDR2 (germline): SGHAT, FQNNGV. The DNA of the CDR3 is TGTGCCAGCAGCTTAGGTTCAGTCAATGGGCAGTTCTTC. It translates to CASSLGSVNGQFF. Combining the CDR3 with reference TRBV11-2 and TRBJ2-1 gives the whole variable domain EAGVAQSPRYKIIEKRQSVAFWCNPISGHATLYWYQQILGQGPKLLIQFQNNGVVDDSQLPKDRFSAERLKGVDSTLKIQPAKLEDSAVYLCASSLGSVNGQFFGPGTRLTVL.

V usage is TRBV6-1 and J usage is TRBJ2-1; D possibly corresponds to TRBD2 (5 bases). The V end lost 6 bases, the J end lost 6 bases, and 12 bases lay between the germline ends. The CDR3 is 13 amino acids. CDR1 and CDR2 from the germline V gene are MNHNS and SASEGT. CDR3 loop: CASREAGGNEQFF. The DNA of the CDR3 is TGTGCCAGCAGGGAGGCAGGAGGCAATGAGCAGTTCTTC.

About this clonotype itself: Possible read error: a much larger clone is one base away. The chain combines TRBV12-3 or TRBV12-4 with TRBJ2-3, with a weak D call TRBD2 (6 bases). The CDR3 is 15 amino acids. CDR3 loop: CASSSTSYYTDMQYF. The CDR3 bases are TGTGCCAGCAGCTCGACTAGTTACTACACAGATATGCAGTATTTT.

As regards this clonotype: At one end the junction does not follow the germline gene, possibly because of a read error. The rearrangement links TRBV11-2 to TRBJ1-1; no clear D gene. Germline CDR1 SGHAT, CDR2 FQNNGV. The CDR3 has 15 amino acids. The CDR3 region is CVSSLRGNMNTEAFF. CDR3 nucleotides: TGTGTCAGCAGCTTGCGCGGAAACATGAACACTGAAGCTTTCTTT. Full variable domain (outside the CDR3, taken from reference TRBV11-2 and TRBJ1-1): EAGVAQSPRYKIIEKRQSVAFWCNPISGHATLYWYQQILGQGPKLLIQFQNNGVVDDSQLPKDRFSAERLKGVDSTLKIQPAKLEDSAVYLCVSSLRGNMNTEAFFGQGTRLTVV.

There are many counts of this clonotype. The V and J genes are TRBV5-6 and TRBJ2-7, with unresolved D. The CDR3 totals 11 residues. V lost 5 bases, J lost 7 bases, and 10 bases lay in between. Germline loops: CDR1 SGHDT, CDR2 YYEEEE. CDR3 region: CASSRIGEQYF. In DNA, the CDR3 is TGTGCCAGCAGTAGGATAGGGGAGCAGTACTTC.

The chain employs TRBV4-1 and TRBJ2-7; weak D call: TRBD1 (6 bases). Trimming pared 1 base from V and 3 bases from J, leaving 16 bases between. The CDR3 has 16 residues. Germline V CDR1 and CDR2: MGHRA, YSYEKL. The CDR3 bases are TGCGCCAGCAGCCAAGGTCTTGCAGGGGAACTCTACGAGCAGTACTTC. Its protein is CASSQGLAGELYEQYF.

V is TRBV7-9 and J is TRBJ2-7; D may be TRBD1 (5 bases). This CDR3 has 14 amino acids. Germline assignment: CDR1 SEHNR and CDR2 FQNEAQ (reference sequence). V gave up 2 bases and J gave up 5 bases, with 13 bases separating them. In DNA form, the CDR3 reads TGTGCCAGCAGCTTATACAGGAACACTGACGAGCAGTACTTC. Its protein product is CASSLYRNTDEQYF. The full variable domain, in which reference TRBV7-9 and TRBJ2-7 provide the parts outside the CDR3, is DTGVSQNPRHKITKRGQNVTFRCDPISEHNRLYWYRQTLGQGPEFLTYFQNEAQLEKSRLLSDRFSAERPKGSFSTLEIQRTEQGDSAMYLCASSLYRNTDEQYFGPGTRLTVT.

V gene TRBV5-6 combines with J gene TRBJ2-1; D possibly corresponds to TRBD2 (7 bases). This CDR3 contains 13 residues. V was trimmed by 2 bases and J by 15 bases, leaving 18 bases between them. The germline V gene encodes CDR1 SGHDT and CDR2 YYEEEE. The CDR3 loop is CASSFRGAAEAFF. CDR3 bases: TGTGCCAGCAGCTTTCGGGGGGCGGCTGAGGCGTTCTTC.

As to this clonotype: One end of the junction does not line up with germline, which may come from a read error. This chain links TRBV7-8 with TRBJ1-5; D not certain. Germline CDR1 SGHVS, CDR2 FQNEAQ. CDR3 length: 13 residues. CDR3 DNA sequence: TGTGCCGGCAGCTTAGCCCCAGATCAGCCCCAGCATTTT. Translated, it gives CAGSLAPDQPQHF.

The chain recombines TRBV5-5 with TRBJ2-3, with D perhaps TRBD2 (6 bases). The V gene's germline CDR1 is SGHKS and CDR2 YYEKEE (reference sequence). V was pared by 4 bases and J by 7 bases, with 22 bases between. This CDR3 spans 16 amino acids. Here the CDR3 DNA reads TGTGCCAGCAGCCCGTCCATGAGTAGCGGAAGTTATACGCAGTATTTT. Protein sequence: CASSPSMSSGSYTQYF.

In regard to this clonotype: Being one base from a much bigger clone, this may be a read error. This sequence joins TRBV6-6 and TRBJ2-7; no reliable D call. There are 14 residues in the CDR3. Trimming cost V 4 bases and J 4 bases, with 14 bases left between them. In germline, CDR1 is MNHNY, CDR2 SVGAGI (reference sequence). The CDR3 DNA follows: TGTGCCAGCAGTTGCTGGTTAGAGACTTACGAGCAGTACTTC. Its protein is CASSCWLETYEQYF.

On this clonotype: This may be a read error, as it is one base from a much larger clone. Here the CDR3 reads CASSQDTWGNNSPLHF. The CDR3 nucleotides read TGTGCCAGCAGCCAAGATACCTGGGGCAATAATTCACCCCTCCACTTT. V is TRBV4-2 and J is TRBJ1-6, with D possibly being TRBD1 (5 bases). The CDR3 consists of 16 residues. Trimming took off 0 bases at V and 5 bases at J, with 11 bases between the two ends. Germline assignment: CDR1 LGHNA and CDR2 YNFKEQ.

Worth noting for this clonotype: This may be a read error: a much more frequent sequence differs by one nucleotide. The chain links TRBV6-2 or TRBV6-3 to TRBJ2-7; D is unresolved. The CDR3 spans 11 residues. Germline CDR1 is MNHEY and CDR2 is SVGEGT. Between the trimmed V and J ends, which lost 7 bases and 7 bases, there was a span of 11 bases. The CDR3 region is CASTDLVEQYF. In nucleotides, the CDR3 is TGTGCCAGCACTGACTTAGTAGAGCAGTACTTC.

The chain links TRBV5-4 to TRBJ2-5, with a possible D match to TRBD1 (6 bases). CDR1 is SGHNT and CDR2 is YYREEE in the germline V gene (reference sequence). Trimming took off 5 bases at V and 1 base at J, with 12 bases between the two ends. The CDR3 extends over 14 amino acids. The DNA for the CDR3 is TGTGCCAGCAGTCGTGGGGGCGGCCAAGAGACCCAGTACTTC. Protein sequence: CASSRGGGQETQYF.

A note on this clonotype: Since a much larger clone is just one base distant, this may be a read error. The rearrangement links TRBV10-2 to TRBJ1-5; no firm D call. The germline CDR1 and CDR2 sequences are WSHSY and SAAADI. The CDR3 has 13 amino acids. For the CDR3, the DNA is TGCGCCAACAGTAGCGATCGGGTAATGCCCCAGCATTTT. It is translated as CANSSDRVMPQHF.

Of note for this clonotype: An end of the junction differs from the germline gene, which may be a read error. CDR3 residues: CARSPLPTMGNEQFF. CDR3 sequence (DNA): TGTGCCAGAAGCCCCCTGCCGACGATGGGAAATGAGCAGTTCTTT. The chain has TRBV11-1 and TRBJ2-1, with D hard to call. This CDR3 region has 15 residues. The germline CDR1 and CDR2 sequences are SGHAT and FQDESV (reference sequence).

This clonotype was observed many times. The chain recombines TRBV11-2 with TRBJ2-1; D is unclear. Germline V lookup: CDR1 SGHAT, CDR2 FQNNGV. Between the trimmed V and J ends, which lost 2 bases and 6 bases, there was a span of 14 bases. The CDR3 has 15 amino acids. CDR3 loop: CASSLSGPAVNEQFF. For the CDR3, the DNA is TGTGCCAGCAGCTTATCGGGCCCAGCTGTCAATGAGCAGTTCTTC.

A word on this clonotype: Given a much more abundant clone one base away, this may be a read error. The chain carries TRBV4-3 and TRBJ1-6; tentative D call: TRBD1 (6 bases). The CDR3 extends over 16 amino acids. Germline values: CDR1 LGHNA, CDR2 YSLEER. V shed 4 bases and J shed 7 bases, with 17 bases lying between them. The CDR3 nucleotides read TGCGCCAGCAGCCCTTCCCCCGGGACATGGAATTCACCCCTCCACTTT. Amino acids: CASSPSPGTWNSPLHF.

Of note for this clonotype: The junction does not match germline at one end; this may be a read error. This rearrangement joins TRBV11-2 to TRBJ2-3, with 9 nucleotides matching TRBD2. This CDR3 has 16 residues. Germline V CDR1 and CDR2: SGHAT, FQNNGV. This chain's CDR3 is CASSLSTVAGVDTQYF. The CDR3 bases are TGTGCCAGCAGCTTATCAACGGTAGCGGGAGTCGATACGCAGTACTTT.